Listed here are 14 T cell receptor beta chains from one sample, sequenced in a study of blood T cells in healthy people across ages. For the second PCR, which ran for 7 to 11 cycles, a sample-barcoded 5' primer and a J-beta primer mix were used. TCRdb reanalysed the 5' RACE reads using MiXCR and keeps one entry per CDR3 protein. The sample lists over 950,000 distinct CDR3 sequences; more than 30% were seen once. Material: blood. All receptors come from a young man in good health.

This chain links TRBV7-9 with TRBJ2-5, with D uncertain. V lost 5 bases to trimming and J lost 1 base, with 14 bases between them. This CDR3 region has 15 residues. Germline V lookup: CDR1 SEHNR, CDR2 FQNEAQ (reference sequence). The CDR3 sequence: CASSPTPGTQETQYF. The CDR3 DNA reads TGTGCCAGCAGCCCTACTCCCGGAACCCAAGAGACCCAGTACTTC.

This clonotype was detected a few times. The CDR3 DNA is TGCGCCAGCAGTGAAGCGAGGGACCGGGGCACTGAAGCTTTCTTT. As protein: CASSEARDRGTEAFF. V and J are TRBV10-2 and TRBJ1-1, with a possible D match to TRBD1 (5 bases). CDR3 length: 15 amino acids. Per germline, CDR1 WSHSY and CDR2 SAAADI. V was clipped by 3 bases and J by 4 bases, with 15 bases between them.

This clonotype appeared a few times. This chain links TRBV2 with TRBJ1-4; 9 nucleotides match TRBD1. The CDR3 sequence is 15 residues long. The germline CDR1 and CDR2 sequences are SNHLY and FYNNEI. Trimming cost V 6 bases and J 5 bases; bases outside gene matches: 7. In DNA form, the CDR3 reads TGTGCCAGCAGGAGGGGGGACAGGGAGAATGAAAAACTGTTTTTT. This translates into CASRRGDRENEKLFF.

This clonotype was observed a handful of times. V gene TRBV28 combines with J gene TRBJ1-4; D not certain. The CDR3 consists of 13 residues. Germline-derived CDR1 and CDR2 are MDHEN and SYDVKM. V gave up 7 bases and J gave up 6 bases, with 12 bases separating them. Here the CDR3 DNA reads TGTGCCAGCAAGGGAAGGGAGGATGAAAAACTGTTTTTT. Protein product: CASKGREDEKLFF.

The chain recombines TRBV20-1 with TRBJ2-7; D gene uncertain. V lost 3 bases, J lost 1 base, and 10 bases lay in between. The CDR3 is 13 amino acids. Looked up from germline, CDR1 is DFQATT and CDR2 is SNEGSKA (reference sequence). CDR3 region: CSASKDASYEQYF. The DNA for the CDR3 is TGCAGTGCTAGTAAGGACGCATCCTACGAGCAGTACTTC.

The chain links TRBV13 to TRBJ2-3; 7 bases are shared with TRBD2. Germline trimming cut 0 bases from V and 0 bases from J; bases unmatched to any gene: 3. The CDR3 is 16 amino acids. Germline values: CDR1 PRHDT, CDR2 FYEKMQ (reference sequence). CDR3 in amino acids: CASSLGGRYSTDTQYF. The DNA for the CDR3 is TGTGCCAGCAGCTTAGGCGGGAGGTATAGCACAGATACGCAGTATTTT.

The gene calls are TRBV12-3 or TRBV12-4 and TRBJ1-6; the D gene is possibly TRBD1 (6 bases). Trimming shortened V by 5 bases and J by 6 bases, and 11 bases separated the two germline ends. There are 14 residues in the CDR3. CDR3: CASSADSLNSPLHF. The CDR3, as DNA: TGTGCCAGCAGTGCGGACAGTCTTAATTCACCCCTCCACTTT.

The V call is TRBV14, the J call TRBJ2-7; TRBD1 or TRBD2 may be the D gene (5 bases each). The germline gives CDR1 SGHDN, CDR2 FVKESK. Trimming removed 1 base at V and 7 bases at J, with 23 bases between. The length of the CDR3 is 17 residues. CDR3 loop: CASSQGPGALGYNEQYF. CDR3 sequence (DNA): TGTGCCAGCAGCCAAGGCCCCGGGGCCCTCGGGTACAATGAGCAGTACTTC.

This CDR3 reads CASSQNNQPQHF. CDR3 nucleotides: TGTGCCAGCAGTCAAAATAATCAGCCCCAGCATTTT. This chain uses TRBV6-6 with TRBJ1-5; D remains ambiguous. CDR3 length equals 12 residues. V gave up 5 bases and J gave up 4 bases, with 6 bases separating them. Looked up from germline, CDR1 is MNHNY and CDR2 is SVGAGI (reference sequence).

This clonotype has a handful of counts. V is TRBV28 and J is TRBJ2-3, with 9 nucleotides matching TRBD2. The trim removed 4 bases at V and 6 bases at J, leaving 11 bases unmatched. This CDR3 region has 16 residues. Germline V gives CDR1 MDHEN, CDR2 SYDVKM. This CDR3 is CASSYGSGGLSDTQYF. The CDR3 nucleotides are TGTGCCAGCAGTTATGGTAGCGGGGGCCTGTCGGATACGCAGTATTTT.

CDR3 bases: TGTGCCAGCTCGGGGGGACCAGAGGACTATGGCTACACCTTC. Translated: CASSGGPEDYGYTF. The chain uses TRBV7-2 and TRBJ1-2; D is possibly TRBD1 (5 bases). This CDR3 has 14 amino acids. Germline V gene lookup returns CDR1 SGHTA and CDR2 FQGNSA. Trimming removed 8 bases at V and 3 bases at J, with 16 bases between.

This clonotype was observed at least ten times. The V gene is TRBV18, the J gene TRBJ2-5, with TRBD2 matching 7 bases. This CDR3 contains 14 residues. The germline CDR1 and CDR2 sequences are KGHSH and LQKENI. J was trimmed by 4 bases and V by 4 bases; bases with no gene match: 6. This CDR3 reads CASSLREGGETQYF. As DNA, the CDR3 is TGTGCCAGCTCACTCAGGGAGGGAGGAGAGACCCAGTACTTC.

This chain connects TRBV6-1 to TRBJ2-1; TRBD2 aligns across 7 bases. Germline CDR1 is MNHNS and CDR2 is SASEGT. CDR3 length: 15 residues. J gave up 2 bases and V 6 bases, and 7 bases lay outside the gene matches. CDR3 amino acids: CASRRDYEAYNEQFF. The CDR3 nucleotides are TGTGCCAGCAGAAGGGACTATGAGGCCTACAATGAGCAGTTCTTC.

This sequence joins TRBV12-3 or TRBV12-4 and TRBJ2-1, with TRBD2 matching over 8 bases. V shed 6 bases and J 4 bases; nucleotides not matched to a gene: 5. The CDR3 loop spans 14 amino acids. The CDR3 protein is CASRVAGLYNEQFF. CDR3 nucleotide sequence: TGTGCCAGCAGAGTAGCGGGATTATACAATGAGCAGTTCTTC.